The following is a T cell receptor (beta chain) sequence with its context. Other DNA sequences in the sample encode the same CDR3. Source study methods: Using reference gene primer amplification, nucleated cell counts were estimated. Here immunoSEQ multiplex PCR was the method, and the copy in TCRdb shows in-frame clones only, minus some. That table supplies the V and J calls and clone size; D and trimming were determined from the DNA. The sample carries some 240,000 clones, about 89% recorded once. These data are taken from a study of blood T cell repertoires in COVID-19. Study overall: Acute and convalescent COVID-19 specimens originated in the United States, Italy and Spain. In each case, the material was cDNA or gDNA derived from T cells, B-cell-depleted T cells, or PBMCs.

In germline, CDR1 is MNHEY, CDR2 SVGAGI. V was cut by 4 bases and J by 3 bases, with 7 bases left in between. This CDR3 is 13 amino acids long. Sequencing was done on a sample of peripheral blood. This chain connects TRBV6-5 to TRBJ1-5; TRBD1 might be the D (6 bases). The TCR was taken from a man aged 55-75 years who had recovered from COVID-19. The DNA of the CDR3 is TGTGCCAGCAGTTGGGACATCAATCAGCCCCAGCATTTT. Protein product: CASSWDINQPQHF.